One sample yielded the 19 T cell receptor beta chains listed below, sequenced in a study of regulatory T cells in long-lasting Graves disease. HTBI primers from iRepertoire and Arm-PCR of CDR3 regions yielded the TCR beta libraries. Each CDR3 protein is one row after TCRdb ran MiXCR on the multiplex PCR reads. This sample has some 420,000 distinct CDR3 sequences; approximately 23% occur once, and the top ten carry about an eighth. As for time point: persistent/refractory GD, antithyroid drugs over 5 years with positive TRAb. Making the TCR library involved RNA that had been extracted from PBMCs. Specimen: peripheral blood mononuclear cells (PBMCs), collected when the disease was refractory, from a patient treated with antithyroid drugs. Receptors were obtained from a female donor with Graves disease.

This clonotype was seen a single time. V gene TRBV7-2 combines with J gene TRBJ2-7, with TRBD2 matching over 10 bases. This CDR3 is 19 amino acids long. The germline V gene has CDR1 SGHTA and CDR2 FQGNSA. The ends lost 5 bases at V and 2 bases at J; junction bases unmatched: 18. The CDR3 loop reads CASSRTDLTSGEATYEQYF. The DNA of the CDR3 is TGTGCCAGCAGCCGAACGGATCTTACTAGCGGGGAGGCGACCTACGAGCAGTACTTC.

This clonotype was recorded many times. Here the CDR3 reads CASSSTGIYGYTF. The CDR3 nucleotides are TGTGCCAGCAGTTCCACAGGGATATATGGCTACACCTTC. The rearrangement uses TRBV7-2 and TRBJ1-2; a possible D gene is TRBD1 (6 bases). The germline V and J ends were trimmed by 6 bases and 5 bases, with 13 bases remaining between them. Germline V CDR1 and CDR2: SGHTA, FQGNSA. CDR3 length: 13 residues. Complete variable domain (other parts from reference TRBV7-2 and TRBJ1-2): GAGVSQSPSNKVTEKGKDVELRCDPISGHTALYWYRQSLGQGLEFLIYFQGNSAPDKSGLPSDRFSAERTGGSVSTLTIQRTQQEDSAVYLCASSSTGIYGYTFGSGTRLTVV.

The CDR3 reads CASSLVPASGVLNEQFF. Here the CDR3 DNA reads TGTGCCAGCAGCTTAGTCCCAGCTAGCGGGGTCTTAAATGAGCAGTTCTTC. The V and J genes are TRBV7-8 and TRBJ2-1, with 9 bases lining up with TRBD2. V lost 1 base, J lost 7 bases, and 11 bases stayed unmatched. Germline CDR1 and CDR2: SGHVS and FQNEAQ. The CDR3 length is 17 residues.

V is TRBV28 and J is TRBJ2-5; unclear D gene. V lost 4 bases and J lost 4, with 10 bases in between. The CDR3 has 13 amino acids. CDR1 MDHEN and CDR2 SYDVKM come from the germline V gene. The CDR3 loop is CASSSSGAETQYF. CDR3 sequence (DNA): TGTGCCAGCAGTTCCTCTGGAGCAGAGACCCAGTACTTC.

The chain couples TRBV25-1 to TRBJ2-5, with a tentative D call TRBD1 (8 bases). This CDR3 has 14 residues. Germline loops: CDR1 MGHDK, CDR2 SYGVNS. Trimming took off 7 bases at V and 5 bases at J, with 17 bases between the two ends. The CDR3 sequence is CASKNDRGGETQYF. The CDR3 DNA is TGTGCCAGCAAAAATGACAGGGGAGGGGAGACCCAGTACTTC.

This clonotype was seen only a few times. V gene TRBV9 combines with J gene TRBJ2-5, with 7 positions matching TRBD1. The CDR3 covers 17 residues. Germline V gene sequence: CDR1 SGDLS, CDR2 YYNGEE. Losses at the gene ends were 3 bases for V and 2 bases for J; bases not matched to a gene: 13. In DNA form, the CDR3 reads TGTGCCAGCAGCGCCGGATATAATAGGGGACAGCAAGAGACCCAGTACTTC. It translates to CASSAGYNRGQQETQYF.

The chain recombines TRBV19 with TRBJ2-2; 7 bases match TRBD1. CDR3 length: 16 residues. Trimming at V came to 7 bases and at J to 1 base, leaving 9 bases not matched to a gene. The germline CDR1 and CDR2 sequences are LNHDA and SQIVND (reference sequence). The CDR3 DNA sequence: TGTGCCAGTACCAATCCGGGGACAGTGAACACCGGGGAGCTGTTTTTT. Amino acid sequence: CASTNPGTVNTGELFF.

The table lists this clonotype with many counts. The chain carries TRBV28 and TRBJ1-1; D uncertain. The CDR3 is 9 amino acids. The V gene lost 8 bases and the J gene lost 7 bases, with 5 bases spanning the gap. Germline V gives CDR1 MDHEN, CDR2 SYDVKM. CDR3 region: CASRIEAFF. In nucleotides, the CDR3 is TGTGCCAGCCGGATTGAAGCTTTCTTT. Combining the CDR3 with reference TRBV28 and TRBJ1-1 gives the whole variable domain DVKVTQSSRYLVKRTGEKVFLECVQDMDHENMFWYRQDPGLGLRLIYFSYDVKMKEKGDIPEGYSVSREKKERFSLILESASTNQTSMYLCASRIEAFFGQGTRLTVV.

Turning to this clonotype: At one of its ends the junction is not consistent with the germline gene, which may arise from a read error. V is TRBV5-4 and J is TRBJ2-5, with a weak D call TRBD1 (5 bases). This CDR3 region has 13 residues. Germline-derived CDR1 and CDR2 are SGHNT and YYREEE (reference sequence). Here the CDR3 DNA reads TGTGGCAGCAGCCTTGGGGCCCAAGAGACCCAGTACTTC. It encodes CGSSLGAQETQYF.

The genes are TRBV20-1 and TRBJ2-3; a possible D gene is TRBD2 (6 bases). Trimming shortened V by 1 base and J by 3 bases, and 11 bases separated the two germline ends. The CDR3 sequence is 14 residues long. Per germline, CDR1 DFQATT and CDR2 SNEGSKA (reference sequence). Here the CDR3 reads CSARVAGITDTQYF. The CDR3 DNA is TGCAGTGCTAGAGTTGCGGGGATAACAGATACGCAGTATTTT.

This clonotype has a count of ten or more. V and J are TRBV7-2 and TRBJ2-7; D possibly corresponds to TRBD1 (5 bases). Looked up from germline, CDR1 is SGHTA and CDR2 is FQGNSA. This CDR3 has 15 residues. The V and J ends lost 0 bases and 0 bases respectively, with 9 bases between them. The chain's CDR3 is CASSLAQGRSYEQYF. DNA of the CDR3: TGTGCCAGCAGCTTAGCCCAGGGCCGCTCCTACGAGCAGTACTTC.

This clonotype has more than one count but fewer than ten. The gene calls are TRBV7-6 and TRBJ2-2; D uncertain. CDR1 SGHVS and CDR2 FNYEAQ come from the germline V gene. V dropped 2 bases and J dropped 7 bases, with 11 bases sitting between them. The CDR3 has 14 residues. This chain's CDR3 is CASSLMVAGGELFF. Written as DNA, the CDR3 is TGTGCCAGCAGCTTAATGGTAGCTGGCGGGGAGCTGTTTTTT.

Comment on this clonotype: The junction and the germline gene differ at one end; a read error may be behind it. The chain joins TRBV5-1 to TRBJ1-6; D call uncertain. Germline-derived CDR1 and CDR2 are SGHRS and YFSETQ. This CDR3 is 14 amino acids long. In DNA form, the CDR3 reads TGTGCCAGCAGCTTGGAACAGCCAAATTCACCCCTCCACTTT. Translated, it gives CASSLEQPNSPLHF.

This clonotype was counted between two and nine times. The chain couples TRBV7-2 to TRBJ2-3; the D call may be TRBD1 or TRBD2 (6 bases each). Germline values: CDR1 SGHTA, CDR2 FQGNSA. V was pared by 5 bases and J by 2 bases, with 14 bases between. The CDR3 spans 15 residues. Here the CDR3 DNA reads TGTGCCAGCAGCCCGAGGGGGGACCTCACAGATACGCAGTATTTT. Translation gives CASSPRGDLTDTQYF.

This clonotype was seen many times. The rearrangement uses TRBV13 and TRBJ2-7, with D possibly called TRBD1 or TRBD2 (5 bases each). The V and J ends lost 5 bases and 6 bases respectively, with 20 bases between them. CDR1 and CDR2 (germline): PRHDT, FYEKMQ (reference sequence). The CDR3 length is 15 residues. In DNA, the CDR3 is TGTGCCAGCAGCGGCAGCGGACACACCTCTGTCGAGCAGTACTTC. As protein: CASSGSGHTSVEQYF.

The DNA of the CDR3 is TGTGCCAGCAGCGGGGGACAGTCTTTTGGAAACACCATATATTTT. Translating it yields CASSGGQSFGNTIYF. The rearrangement links TRBV5-5 to TRBJ1-3, with TRBD1 matching 7 bases. The CDR3 totals 15 residues. J lost 3 bases, V lost 4 bases, and 7 bases had no gene match. The germline CDR1 and CDR2 sequences are SGHKS and YYEKEE (reference sequence).

The chain uses TRBV29-1 and TRBJ2-7; 10 nucleotides agree with TRBD1. Trimming at V came to 7 bases and at J to 6 bases, leaving 9 bases not matched to a gene. There are 13 residues in the CDR3. The germline V gene has CDR1 SQVTM and CDR2 ANQGSEA. In DNA, the CDR3 is TGCAGCGCCTCCGGGACAGGGGCGGCCGAGCAGTACTTC. This encodes CSASGTGAAEQYF.

This clonotype was counted at least ten times. The chain has TRBV7-2 and TRBJ1-1, with TRBD1 identical over 11 bases. CDR3 length equals 14 residues. Looked up from germline, CDR1 is SGHTA and CDR2 is FQGNSA. The J segment lost 7 bases and the V segment lost 2 bases, leaving 3 bases of the junction unmatched. The CDR3 nucleotides read TGTGCCAGCAGCTTAACCGGGACAGGGGGTGAAGCTTTCTTT. As protein: CASSLTGTGGEAFF.

The sample holds a few counts of this clonotype. V is TRBV28 and J is TRBJ1-4; 7 bases line up with TRBD1. CDR3 length: 14 residues. With V trimmed by 6 bases and J by 5 bases, 6 bases remained unmatched. Germline values: CDR1 MDHEN, CDR2 SYDVKM. CDR3: CASRDRDRNEKLFF. As DNA, the CDR3 is TGTGCCAGCAGGGACCGGGACAGAAATGAAAAACTGTTTTTT.